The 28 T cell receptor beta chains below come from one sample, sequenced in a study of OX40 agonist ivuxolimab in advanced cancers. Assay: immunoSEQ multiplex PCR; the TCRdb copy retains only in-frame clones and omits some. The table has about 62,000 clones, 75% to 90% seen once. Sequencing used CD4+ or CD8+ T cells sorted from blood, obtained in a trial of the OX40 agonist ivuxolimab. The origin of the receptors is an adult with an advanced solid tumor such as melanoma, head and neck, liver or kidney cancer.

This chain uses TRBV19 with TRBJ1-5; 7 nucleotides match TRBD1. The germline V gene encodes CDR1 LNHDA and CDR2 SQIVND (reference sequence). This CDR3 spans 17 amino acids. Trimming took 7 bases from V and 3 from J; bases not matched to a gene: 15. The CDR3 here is CASTPNGRQGANQPQHF. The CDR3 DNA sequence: TGTGCCAGTACCCCTAACGGGAGACAGGGCGCCAATCAGCCCCAGCATTTT.

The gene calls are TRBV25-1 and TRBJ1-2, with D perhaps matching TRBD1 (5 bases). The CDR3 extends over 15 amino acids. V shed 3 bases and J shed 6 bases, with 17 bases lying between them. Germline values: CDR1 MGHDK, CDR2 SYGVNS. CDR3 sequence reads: CASSDLFGGADGYTF. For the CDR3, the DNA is TGTGCCAGCAGTGATCTTTTTGGGGGTGCTGATGGCTACACCTTC.

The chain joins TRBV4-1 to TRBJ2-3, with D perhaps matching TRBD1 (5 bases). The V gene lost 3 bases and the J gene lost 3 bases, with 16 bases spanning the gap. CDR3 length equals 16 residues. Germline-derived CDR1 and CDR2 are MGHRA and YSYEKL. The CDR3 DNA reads TGCGCCAGCAGCCATTCAAGGTCAGGGATGACAGATACGCAGTATTTT. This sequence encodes CASSHSRSGMTDTQYF.

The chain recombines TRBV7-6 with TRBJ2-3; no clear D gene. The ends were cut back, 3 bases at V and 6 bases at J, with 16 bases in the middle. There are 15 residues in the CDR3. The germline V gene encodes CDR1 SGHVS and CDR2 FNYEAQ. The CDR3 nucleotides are TGTGCCAGCAGCTTTCAAGGCAGGTTGGCGGATACGCAGTATTTT. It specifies CASSFQGRLADTQYF. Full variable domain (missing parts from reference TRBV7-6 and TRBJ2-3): GAGVSQSPRYKVTKRGQDVALRCDPISGHVSLYWYRQALGQGPEFLTYFNYEAQQDKSGLPNDRFSAERPEGSISTLTIQRTEQRDSAMYRCASSFQGRLADTQYFGPGTRLTVL.

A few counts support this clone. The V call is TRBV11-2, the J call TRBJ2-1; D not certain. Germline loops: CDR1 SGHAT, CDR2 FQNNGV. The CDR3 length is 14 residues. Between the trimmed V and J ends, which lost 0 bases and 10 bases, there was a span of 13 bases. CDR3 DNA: TGTGCCAGCAGCTTAGACCGACTTAAGGACGAGCAGTTCTTC. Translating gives CASSLDRLKDEQFF.

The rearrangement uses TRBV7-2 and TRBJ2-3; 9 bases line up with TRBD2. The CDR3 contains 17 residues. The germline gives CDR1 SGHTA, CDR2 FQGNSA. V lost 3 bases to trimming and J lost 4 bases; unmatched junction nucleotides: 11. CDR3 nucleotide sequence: TGTGCCAGCAGCTTGGGGCTGGCGGGAGGGCGGGCAGATACGCAGTATTTT. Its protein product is CASSLGLAGGRADTQYF.

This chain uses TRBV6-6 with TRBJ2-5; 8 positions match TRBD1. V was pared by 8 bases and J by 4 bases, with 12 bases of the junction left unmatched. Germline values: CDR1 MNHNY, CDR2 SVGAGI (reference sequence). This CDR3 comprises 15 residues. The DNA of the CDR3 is TGTGCCAGCGGGTCGTCAGGGGGCTCGGTAGAGACCCAGTACTTC. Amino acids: CASGSSGGSVETQYF.

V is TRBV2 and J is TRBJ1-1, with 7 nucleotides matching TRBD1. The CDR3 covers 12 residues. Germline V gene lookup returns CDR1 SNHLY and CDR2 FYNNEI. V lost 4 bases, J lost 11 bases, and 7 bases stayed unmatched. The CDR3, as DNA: TGTGCCAGCAGTGTCCGGACAGGCCCGGCTTTCTTT. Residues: CASSVRTGPAFF.

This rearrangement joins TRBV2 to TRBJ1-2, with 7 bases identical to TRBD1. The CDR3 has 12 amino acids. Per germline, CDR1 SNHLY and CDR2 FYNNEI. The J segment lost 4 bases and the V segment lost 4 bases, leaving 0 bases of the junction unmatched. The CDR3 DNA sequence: TGTGCCAGCAGTGGGGACAGCTATGGCTACACCTTC. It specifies CASSGDSYGYTF.

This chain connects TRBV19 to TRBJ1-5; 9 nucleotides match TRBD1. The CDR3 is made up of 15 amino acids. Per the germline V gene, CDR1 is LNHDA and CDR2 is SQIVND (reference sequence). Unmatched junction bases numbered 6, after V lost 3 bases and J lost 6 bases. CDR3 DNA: TGTGCCAGTAGTATCTACAGGGGGCAGGGTCAGCCCCAGCATTTT. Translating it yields CASSIYRGQGQPQHF.

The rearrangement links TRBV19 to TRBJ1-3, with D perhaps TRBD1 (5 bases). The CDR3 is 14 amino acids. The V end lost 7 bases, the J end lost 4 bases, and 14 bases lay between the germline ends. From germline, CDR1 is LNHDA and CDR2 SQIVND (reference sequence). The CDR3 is CASTMRGIGNTIYF. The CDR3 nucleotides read TGTGCCAGTACCATGCGGGGGATCGGAAACACCATATATTTT.

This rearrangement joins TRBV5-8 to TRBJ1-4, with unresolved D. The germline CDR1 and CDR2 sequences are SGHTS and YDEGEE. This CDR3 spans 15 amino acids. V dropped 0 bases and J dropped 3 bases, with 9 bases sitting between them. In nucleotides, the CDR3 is TGTGCCAGCAGCTTGGGGGCAGAGTCTAATGAAAAACTGTTTTTT. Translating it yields CASSLGAESNEKLFF.

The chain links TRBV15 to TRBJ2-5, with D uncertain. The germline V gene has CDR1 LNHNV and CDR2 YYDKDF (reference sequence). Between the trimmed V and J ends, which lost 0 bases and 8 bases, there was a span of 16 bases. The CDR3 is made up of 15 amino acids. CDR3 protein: CATSRDQDPVETQYF. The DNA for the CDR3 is TGTGCCACCAGCAGAGATCAGGACCCAGTAGAAACCCAGTACTTC.

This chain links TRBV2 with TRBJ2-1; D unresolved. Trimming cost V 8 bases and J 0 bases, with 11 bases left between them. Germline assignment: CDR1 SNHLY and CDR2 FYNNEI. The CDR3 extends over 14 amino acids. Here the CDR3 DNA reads TGTGCCAGCTCAACTCTGAGCTCCTACAATGAGCAGTTCTTC. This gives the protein CASSTLSSYNEQFF.

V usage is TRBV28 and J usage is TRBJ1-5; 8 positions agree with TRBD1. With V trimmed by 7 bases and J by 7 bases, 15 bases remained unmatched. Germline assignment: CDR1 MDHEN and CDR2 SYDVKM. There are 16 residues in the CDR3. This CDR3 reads CASTKQDQGARQPQHF. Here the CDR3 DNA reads TGTGCCAGCACCAAGCAGGACCAGGGGGCTCGACAGCCCCAGCATTTT.

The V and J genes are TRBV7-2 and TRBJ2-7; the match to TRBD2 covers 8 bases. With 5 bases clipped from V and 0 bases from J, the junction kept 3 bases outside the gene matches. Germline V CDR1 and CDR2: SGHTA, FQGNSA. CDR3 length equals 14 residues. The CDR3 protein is CASSPSGPSYEQYF. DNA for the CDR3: TGTGCCAGCAGCCCTAGCGGGCCCTCCTACGAGCAGTACTTC.

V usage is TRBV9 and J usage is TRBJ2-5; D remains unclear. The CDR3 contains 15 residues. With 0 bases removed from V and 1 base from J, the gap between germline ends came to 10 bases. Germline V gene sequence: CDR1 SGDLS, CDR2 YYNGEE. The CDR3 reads CASSVGGRPQETQYF. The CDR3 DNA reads TGTGCCAGCAGCGTAGGCGGCAGGCCCCAAGAGACCCAGTACTTC.

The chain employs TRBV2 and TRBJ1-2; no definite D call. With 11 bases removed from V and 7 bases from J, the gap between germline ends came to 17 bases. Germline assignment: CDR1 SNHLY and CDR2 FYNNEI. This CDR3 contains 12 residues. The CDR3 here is CASGGPSGGYTF. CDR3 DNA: TGTGCCTCCGGCGGGCCATCGGGTGGCTACACCTTC.

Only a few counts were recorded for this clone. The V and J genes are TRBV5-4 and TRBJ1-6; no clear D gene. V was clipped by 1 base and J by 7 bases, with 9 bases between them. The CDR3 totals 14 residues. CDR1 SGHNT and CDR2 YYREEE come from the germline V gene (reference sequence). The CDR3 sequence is CASSLTVSNSPLHF. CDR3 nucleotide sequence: TGTGCCAGCAGCTTGACGGTGAGCAATTCACCCCTCCACTTT.

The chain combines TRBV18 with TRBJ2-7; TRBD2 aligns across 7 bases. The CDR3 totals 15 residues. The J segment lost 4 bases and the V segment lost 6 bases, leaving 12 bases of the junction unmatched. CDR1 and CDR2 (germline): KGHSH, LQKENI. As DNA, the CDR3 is TGTGCCAGCTCCATAGCGAGCGGGGATTCTTACGAGCAGTACTTC. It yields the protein CASSIASGDSYEQYF.

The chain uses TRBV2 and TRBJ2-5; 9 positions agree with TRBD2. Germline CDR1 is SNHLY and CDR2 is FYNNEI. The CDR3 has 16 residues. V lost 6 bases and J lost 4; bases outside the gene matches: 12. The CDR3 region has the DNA TGTGCCAGCAGCCCACTTGGGGCGGGAGGGCCAGAGACCCAGTACTTC. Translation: CASSPLGAGGPETQYF. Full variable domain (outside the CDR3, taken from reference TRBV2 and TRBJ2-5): EPEVTQTPSHQVTQMGQEVILRCVPISNHLYFYWYRQILGQKVEFLVSFYNNEISEKSEIFDDQFSVERPDGSNFTLKIRSTKLEDSAMYFCASSPLGAGGPETQYFGPGTRLLVL.

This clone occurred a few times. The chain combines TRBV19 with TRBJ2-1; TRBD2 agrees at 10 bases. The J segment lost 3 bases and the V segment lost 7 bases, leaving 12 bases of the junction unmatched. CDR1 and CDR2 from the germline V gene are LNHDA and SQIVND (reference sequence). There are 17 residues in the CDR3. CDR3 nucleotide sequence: TGTGCCAGTAATCCAGGGAGCGGGAGGGGGAACTACAATGAGCAGTTCTTC. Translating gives CASNPGSGRGNYNEQFF.

The CDR3 loop reads CASSLTGGGTPSGNTIYF. The CDR3 region has the DNA TGCGCCAGCAGCTTGACAGGGGGCGGAACTCCTTCTGGAAACACCATATATTTT. This chain connects TRBV5-1 to TRBJ1-3; TRBD1 aligns across 9 bases. The junction had 9 bases not matched to a gene; V was cut back by 1 base and J by 1 base. Germline lookup yields CDR1 SGHRS and CDR2 YFSETQ. The CDR3 length is 18 residues.

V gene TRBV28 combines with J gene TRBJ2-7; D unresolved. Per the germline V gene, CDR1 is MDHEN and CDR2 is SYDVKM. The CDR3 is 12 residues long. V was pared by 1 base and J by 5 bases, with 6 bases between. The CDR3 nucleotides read TGTGCCAGCAGTTTATTGTGGGACGAGCAGTACTTC. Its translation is CASSLLWDEQYF.

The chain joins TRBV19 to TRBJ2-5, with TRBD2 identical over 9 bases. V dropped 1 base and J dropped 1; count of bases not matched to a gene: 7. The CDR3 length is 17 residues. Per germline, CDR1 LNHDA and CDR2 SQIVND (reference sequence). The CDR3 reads CASSIAAGGPGQETQYF. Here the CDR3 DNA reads TGTGCCAGTAGTATAGCTGCGGGAGGGCCCGGCCAAGAGACCCAGTACTTC.

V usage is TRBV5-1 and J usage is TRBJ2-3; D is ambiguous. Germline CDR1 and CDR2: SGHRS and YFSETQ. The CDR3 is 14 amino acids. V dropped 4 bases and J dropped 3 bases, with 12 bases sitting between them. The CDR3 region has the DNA TGCGCCAGCAGCCCCTCCCTTTCTACAGATACGCAGTATTTT. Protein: CASSPSLSTDTQYF.

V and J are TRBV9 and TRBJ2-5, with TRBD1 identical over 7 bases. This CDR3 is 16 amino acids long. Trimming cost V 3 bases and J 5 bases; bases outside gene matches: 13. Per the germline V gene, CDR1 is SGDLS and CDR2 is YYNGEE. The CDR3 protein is CASSAGQVASSETQYF. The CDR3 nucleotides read TGTGCCAGCAGCGCCGGACAGGTCGCGAGCTCGGAGACCCAGTACTTC.

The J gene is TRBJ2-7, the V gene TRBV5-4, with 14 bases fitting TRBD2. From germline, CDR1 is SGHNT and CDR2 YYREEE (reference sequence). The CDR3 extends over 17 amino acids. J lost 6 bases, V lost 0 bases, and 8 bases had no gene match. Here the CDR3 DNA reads TGTGCCAGCAGCTTGGACTTGGGACTAGCGGGGGAAAGCGAGCAGTACTTC. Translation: CASSLDLGLAGESEQYF.